This passage covers 27 T cell receptor beta chains from one sample sequenced in a study of T-cell reconstitution after alpha-beta-depleted transplantation in children. Preparation of the TCRbeta library used unique molecular identifiers. TCRdb itself ran the PCR reads through MiXCR, one entry per CDR3 protein. The sample contains around 370,000 distinct CDR3 sequences, about a sixth of which appear only once. Here the sequenced sample was PBMCs, mostly from graft donor cells, taken 360 days after TCRalphabeta/CD19-depleted stem cell transplant. The receptors derive from a male patient under 10 years old who had a stem cell transplant for acute lymphoblastic leukemia, so the T cells may come from the graft donor.

This clonotype was seen more than once but under ten times. The gene calls are TRBV20-1 and TRBJ2-7; D perhaps matches TRBD2 (5 bases). Trimming took 4 bases from V and 3 from J, leaving 10 bases between them. CDR1 and CDR2 from the germline V gene are DFQATT and SNEGSKA (reference sequence). The CDR3 sequence is 12 residues long. The CDR3 is CSATGRVYEQYF. The CDR3, as DNA: TGCAGTGCTACGGGAAGGGTCTACGAGCAGTACTTC.

For this clonotype: A much larger clonotype is one base distant, so this may be a read error. V is TRBV10-2 and J is TRBJ2-5; TRBD2 matches at 8 bases. The CDR3 is 12 residues long. From germline, CDR1 is WSHSY and CDR2 SAAADI. The junction had 2 bases not matched to a gene; V was cut back by 2 bases and J by 9 bases. For the CDR3, the DNA is TGCGCCAGCAGTGAGGGGCGGGAGGCCCAGTACTTC. It is translated as CASSEGREAQYF.

The table lists this clonotype with many counts. The chain couples TRBV10-3 to TRBJ1-1; D ambiguous. V gave up 2 bases and J gave up 4 bases, with 5 bases separating them. Germline-derived CDR1 and CDR2 are ENHRY and SYGVKD. There are 12 residues in the CDR3. CDR3 DNA: TGTGCCATCAGTGAGGGCCTCACTGAAGCTTTCTTT. Its protein is CAISEGLTEAFF.

This clonotype was recorded a few times. The chain carries TRBV20-1 and TRBJ2-7, with 7 nucleotides matching TRBD1. The CDR3 totals 13 residues. J was trimmed by 3 bases and V by 6 bases; bases with no gene match: 8. CDR1 DFQATT and CDR2 SNEGSKA come from the germline V gene (reference sequence). The CDR3 DNA follows: TGCAGTGCCGCTACGGCAGGGGGCTACGAGCAGTACTTC. The encoded protein is CSAATAGGYEQYF.

The chain employs TRBV20-1 and TRBJ2-5; 13 bases line up with TRBD2. The V and J ends lost 5 bases and 5 bases, in that order; junction bases with no gene match: 8. The CDR3 extends over 15 amino acids. Germline V lookup: CDR1 DFQATT, CDR2 SNEGSKA (reference sequence). CDR3 amino acids: CSAPAGTSGTETQYF. The CDR3 DNA follows: TGCAGTGCTCCCGCCGGGACTAGCGGGACGGAGACCCAGTACTTC.

This clonotype was counted many times. This chain links TRBV12-3 or TRBV12-4 with TRBJ2-4; TRBD1 matches 7 bases. The CDR3 runs to 14 residues. Trimming removed 2 bases from V and 7 bases from J; junction bases left unmatched: 5. CDR3 protein: CASSLLQGLNIQYF. The CDR3 DNA follows: TGTGCCAGCAGTTTACTACAGGGGCTGAACATTCAGTACTTC.

The chain uses TRBV4-1 and TRBJ2-1; 12 bases are a match to TRBD2. CDR3 length equals 19 residues. Germline CDR1 and CDR2: MGHRA and YSYEKL. The V gene end was trimmed by 0 bases and the J gene end by 2 bases; junction bases not matched to a gene: 8. The CDR3 DNA follows: TGCGCCAGCAGCCAAGATAAGAGAGGACTAGCGGGGCCCTACAATGAGCAGTTCTTC. It encodes CASSQDKRGLAGPYNEQFF.

This clonotype was counted between two and nine times. This rearrangement joins TRBV5-6 to TRBJ2-5; D is ambiguous. This CDR3 region has 13 residues. Between the trimmed V and J ends, which lost 1 base and 4 bases, there was a span of 8 bases. Germline V CDR1 and CDR2: SGHDT, YYEEEE. The CDR3 loop reads CASSLFGIETQYF. CDR3 bases: TGTGCCAGCAGCTTGTTCGGTATAGAGACCCAGTACTTC.

There are a few counts of this clonotype. The genes are TRBV6-5 and TRBJ2-7; perhaps TRBD2 as D (6 bases). This CDR3 region has 16 residues. Germline V CDR1 and CDR2: MNHEY, SVGAGI. The V gene lost 0 bases and the J gene lost 2 bases, with 14 bases spanning the gap. In nucleotides, the CDR3 is TGTGCCAGCAGTTACTCGACGGCAGGGACTGCCTACGAGCAGTACTTC. It yields the protein CASSYSTAGTAYEQYF.

This rearrangement joins TRBV27 to TRBJ2-1; 8 nucleotides align to TRBD1. Trimming removed 2 bases from V and 9 bases from J; junction bases left unmatched: 9. Germline V gene sequence: CDR1 MNHEY, CDR2 SMNVEV (reference sequence). The CDR3 has 15 amino acids. The CDR3 reads CASSLQGALFSEQFF. CDR3 bases: TGTGCCAGCAGTTTACAGGGGGCGCTTTTCAGTGAGCAGTTCTTC.

The chain carries TRBV4-2 and TRBJ2-3, with 11 bases lining up with TRBD1. The V gene's germline CDR1 is LGHNA and CDR2 YNFKEQ. This CDR3 is 16 amino acids long. After removal of 2 bases from V and 3 bases from J, the junction contained 4 bases not matched to a gene. CDR3 residues: CASSQFWDRGTDTQYF. The CDR3 DNA reads TGTGCCAGCAGCCAATTCTGGGACAGGGGGACAGATACGCAGTATTTT.

This clonotype was seen a few times. V is TRBV20-1 and J is TRBJ2-3, with D unclear. CDR1 and CDR2 from the germline V gene are DFQATT and SNEGSKA (reference sequence). CDR3 length equals 16 residues. Trimming pared 1 base from V and 2 bases from J, leaving 16 bases between. The CDR3 sequence: CSARGDLSGTTDTQYF. Here the CDR3 DNA reads TGCAGTGCTAGAGGGGATTTGTCCGGAACCACAGATACGCAGTATTTT.

This clonotype was seen ten or more times. J is TRBJ2-1 and V is TRBV28; possible D gene TRBD2, 6 bases. CDR3 size: 16 residues. The ends were cut back, 4 bases at V and 5 bases at J, with 18 bases in the middle. CDR1 is MDHEN and CDR2 is SYDVKM in the germline V gene. The CDR3 sequence: CASSWDSGFLDNEQFF. DNA of the CDR3: TGTGCCAGCAGTTGGGATAGCGGCTTTCTGGACAATGAGCAGTTCTTC.

The gene calls are TRBV4-1 and TRBJ1-5; 7 bases agree with TRBD1. The junction had 4 bases not matched to a gene; V was cut back by 3 bases and J by 5 bases. CDR3 size: 14 residues. Per the germline V gene, CDR1 is MGHRA and CDR2 is YSYEKL. CDR3 amino acids: CASSQRQGYQPQHF. In DNA, the CDR3 is TGCGCCAGCAGCCAGAGACAGGGTTATCAGCCCCAGCATTTT.

The J gene is TRBJ2-3, the V gene TRBV4-1; no clear D gene. The CDR3 spans 16 residues. Germline CDR1 reads MGHRA; CDR2 reads YSYEKL. Trimming pared 0 bases from V and 1 base from J, leaving 11 bases between. CDR3 DNA sequence: TGCGCCAGCAGCCAAGAGGAAGCCGCCGGCACAGATACGCAGTATTTT. Translation gives CASSQEEAAGTDTQYF.

This clonotype was observed a handful of times. At one end, the junction sequence differs from germline, possibly due to a read error. The chain carries TRBV28 and TRBJ1-3, with 7 bases fitting TRBD1. Germline V gives CDR1 MDHEN, CDR2 SYDVKM. The CDR3 consists of 11 residues. CDR3 bases: TGTGCCAGCAGTGGGGTACAGGGGTACGATTTT. Its translation: CASSGVQGYDF.

Comment on this clonotype: This may arise from a read error, as a much more abundant clone is one base away. This sequence joins TRBV29-1 and TRBJ2-2, with a tentative D call TRBD2 (6 bases). Germline V CDR1 and CDR2: SQVTM, ANQGSEA. The length of the CDR3 is 13 residues. CDR3 bases: TGCAGCGTTGGCGGGTGGAACTCCGGGGGGCTGTTTTTT. Translating it yields CSVGGWNSGGLFF.

This clonotype appeared a few times. This chain links TRBV6-5 with TRBJ2-7, with 9 positions matching TRBD2. The ends lost 0 bases at V and 3 bases at J; junction bases unmatched: 0. This CDR3 has 14 amino acids. CDR1 and CDR2 (germline): MNHEY, SVGAGI. The CDR3 bases are TGTGCCAGCAGTTACTCTAGCGGGAGCTACGAGCAGTACTTC. It specifies CASSYSSGSYEQYF.

This clonotype was observed a few times. The chain uses TRBV7-9 and TRBJ2-7; tentatively, D is TRBD2 (6 bases). V was trimmed by 4 bases and J by 1 base, leaving 14 bases between them. This CDR3 has 15 residues. Germline V lookup: CDR1 SEHNR, CDR2 FQNEAQ (reference sequence). The CDR3 region is CASSSGATFSYEQYF. The CDR3, as DNA: TGTGCCAGCAGCTCGGGAGCGACATTTTCCTACGAGCAGTACTTC.

The V gene is TRBV5-1, the J gene TRBJ2-7; either TRBD1 or TRBD2 may fit D (5 bases each). V was clipped by 5 bases and J by 3 bases, with 15 bases between them. CDR1 SGHRS and CDR2 YFSETQ come from the germline V gene. The CDR3 runs 14 residues. This CDR3 is CASRTRDGYYEQYF. DNA of the CDR3: TGCGCCAGCAGGACCCGGGACGGCTACTACGAGCAGTACTTC.

The chain joins TRBV4-1 to TRBJ2-7, with D possibly being TRBD1 (6 bases). CDR1 is MGHRA, CDR2 YSYEKL, per germline. There are 14 residues in the CDR3. Trimming took off 4 bases at V and 3 bases at J, with 13 bases between the two ends. Here the CDR3 DNA reads TGCGCCAGCAGCCCGCAGAGGGACAACTACGAGCAGTACTTC. Its translation is CASSPQRDNYEQYF.

This clonotype turned up a few times. The rearrangement links TRBV20-1 to TRBJ2-2; D ambiguous. This CDR3 is 13 amino acids long. The germline V gene encodes CDR1 DFQATT and CDR2 SNEGSKA (reference sequence). Deletions cut 0 bases from V and 10 bases from J, with 12 bases between. The CDR3 is CSARDYRSEELFF. The CDR3 bases are TGCAGTGCTAGAGATTACCGGTCAGAGGAGCTGTTTTTT.

V and J are TRBV2 and TRBJ2-1, with TRBD2 identical over 8 bases. V lost 5 bases to trimming and J lost 2 bases; unmatched junction nucleotides: 11. The length of the CDR3 is 17 residues. CDR1 SNHLY and CDR2 FYNNEI come from the germline V gene. The CDR3 spells CASSSIGLARTYNEQFF. CDR3 coding DNA: TGTGCCAGCAGTTCCATAGGACTAGCTCGCACCTACAATGAGCAGTTCTTC.

V and J are TRBV27 and TRBJ2-6, with 11 bases aligning to TRBD2. Per germline, CDR1 MNHEY and CDR2 SMNVEV (reference sequence). The CDR3 contains 18 residues. Trimming cost V 5 bases and J 4 bases; bases outside gene matches: 10. The DNA for the CDR3 is TGTGCCAGCAGTGTCCAACTAGCGGGAGCGTCGGGGGCCAACGTCCTGACTTTC. Its protein product is CASSVQLAGASGANVLTF.

The chain couples TRBV4-3 to TRBJ1-6, with TRBD1 identical over 7 bases. After removal of 3 bases from V and 4 bases from J, the junction contained 6 bases not matched to a gene. Germline-derived CDR1 and CDR2 are LGHNA and YSLEER. CDR3 size: 16 residues. CDR3 in amino acids: CASSQVQGPYNSPLHF. The DNA of the CDR3 is TGCGCCAGCAGCCAGGTACAGGGGCCTTATAATTCACCCCTCCACTTT.

This clonotype showed up many times. The chain recombines TRBV12-3 or TRBV12-4 with TRBJ2-1, with TRBD2 matching over 7 bases. J was trimmed by 7 bases and V by 5 bases; bases with no gene match: 11. The CDR3 totals 15 residues. The chain's CDR3 is CASSLNRDYVNEQFF. DNA of the CDR3: TGTGCCAGCAGTCTCAACCGGGACTATGTGAATGAGCAGTTCTTC.

There are a few counts of this clonotype. The V gene is TRBV19, the J gene TRBJ2-2, with D maybe TRBD2 (5 bases). CDR1 is LNHDA and CDR2 is SQIVND in the germline V gene (reference sequence). Trimming removed 9 bases from V and 5 bases from J, with 13 bases in between. The length of the CDR3 is 13 residues. The CDR3 nucleotides read TGTGCCAGCAAATTAAAGCGGACCGGGGAGCTGTTTTTT. Encoded protein: CASKLKRTGELFF. The entire variable domain, with the rest obtained from reference TRBV19 and TRBJ2-2, is as follows: DGGITQSPKYLFRKEGQNVTLSCEQNLNHDAMYWYRQDPGQGLRLIYYSQIVNDFQKGDIAEGYSVSREKKESFPLTVTSAQKNPTAFYLCASKLKRTGELFFGEGSRLTVL.